The 6 T cell receptor beta chains below were found in one sample sequenced in a study of blood T cell repertoires in COVID-19. Some clones are missing from TCRdb's copy, which holds only in-frame ones; the method was immunoSEQ multiplex PCR. In the table there are 210,000 or so clones, roughly 87% of which are singletons. Sequenced sample: peripheral blood. All receptors derive from a man in his forties or fifties with active or convalescent COVID-19.

V gene TRBV27 combines with J gene TRBJ1-5; TRBD1 matches at 10 bases. This CDR3 has 16 amino acids. CDR1 and CDR2 (germline): MNHEY, SMNVEV (reference sequence). Trimming at V came to 1 base and at J to 4 bases, leaving 4 bases not matched to a gene. Here the CDR3 reads CASSLFGTGDNQPQHF. CDR3 DNA sequence: TGTGCCAGCAGTTTATTTGGGACAGGGGATAATCAGCCCCAGCATTTT.

This chain uses TRBV3-1 (or the pseudogene TRBV3-2) with TRBJ2-5; perhaps TRBD1 as D (5 bases). Germline V lookup: CDR1 LGHDT, CDR2 YNNKEL (reference sequence). Deletions cut 2 bases from V and 5 bases from J, with 12 bases between. The CDR3 runs to 14 residues. The CDR3 sequence is CASSQPDRRETQYF. In nucleotides, the CDR3 is TGTGCCAGCAGCCAACCAGACAGAAGGGAGACCCAGTACTTC.

The chain joins TRBV18 to TRBJ1-1; D possibly corresponds to TRBD1 (5 bases). V lost 1 base to trimming and J lost 1 base, with 16 bases between them. This CDR3 region has 17 residues. From germline, CDR1 is KGHSH and CDR2 LQKENI. The chain's CDR3 is CASSPRLKGSPNTEAFF. The CDR3 nucleotides are TGTGCCAGCTCACCACGGTTGAAGGGGTCCCCGAACACTGAAGCTTTCTTT.

The J gene is TRBJ1-2, the V gene TRBV3-1 (or the pseudogene TRBV3-2), with a possible D match to TRBD1 (5 bases). The V end lost 4 bases, the J end lost 6 bases, and 6 bases lay between the germline ends. CDR3 size: 11 residues. CDR1 is LGHDT and CDR2 is YNNKEL in the germline V gene (reference sequence). The CDR3 DNA sequence: TGTGCCAGCAGCCGGGGGGATGGCTACACCTTC. This translates into CASSRGDGYTF.

This clone was seen a single time. This specimen includes other DNA sequences encoding the same CDR3. The rearrangement joins TRBV3-1 (or the pseudogene TRBV3-2) to TRBJ1-1; D ambiguous. Looked up from germline, CDR1 is LGHDT and CDR2 is YNNKEL (reference sequence). CDR3 size: 14 residues. V lost 4 bases and J 1 base, leaving 10 bases between the germline ends. In nucleotides, the CDR3 is TGTGCCAGCAGCCGGAGAGGAGCGAACACTGAAGCTTTCTTT. This codes for CASSRRGANTEAFF.

The CDR3 region is CASSLVGGQAYYEQYF. CDR3 nucleotides: TGTGCCAGCAGCTTGGTCGGTGGCCAGGCATACTACGAGCAGTACTTC. The chain carries TRBV5-6 and TRBJ2-7, with D unresolved. The ends were cut back, 0 bases at V and 3 bases at J, with 16 bases in the middle. Germline loops: CDR1 SGHDT, CDR2 YYEEEE. This CDR3 contains 16 residues.